This TCR beta chain stems from a study of blood T cells in healthy people across ages. Overall study: With template switching, about one barcoded beta molecule was captured per two T cells.

About this clonotype itself: What it binds is not known.

Through a sample-barcoded 5' primer and a J-beta primer mix, a second PCR was run for about 7 to 12 cycles. MiXCR, run by TCRdb on the 5' RACE reads, gives a single entry per CDR3 protein. The sample lists approximately 780,000 distinct CDR3 sequences, about 26% occurring once. Study observations and caveats: The fall in TCR beta diversity per million T cells was roughly linear with age. Fewer expanded clones and more diversity marked long-lived versus aged donors.

These data are also associated with another study on T cells of mothers and their children. From that second work: Donors comprised three healthy Caucasian mothers plus their six children.

The material sequenced was blood. The sequence came from a boy between 10 and 17 years old in good health.

This CDR3 reads CASSLRGQALKDTQYF. The CDR3 DNA reads TGTGCCAGCAGTTTACGAGGGCAAGCGTTGAAAGATACGCAGTATTTT. This chain uses TRBV12-3 or TRBV12-4 with TRBJ2-3; perhaps TRBD2 as D (5 bases). The CDR3 runs 16 residues. V was pared by 2 bases and J by 5 bases, with 17 bases between.